This T cell receptor (beta chain) was identified in a study of T cells in Graves' hyperthyroidism and ophthalmopathy. This clonotype was recorded only once. It is likely a read error, because the conserved phenylalanine at the end of the CDR3 is missing. RNA transcripts yielded amplified TCR beta CDR3 regions. HTBI primers drove first-round RT-PCR of the TCR CDR3. From the multiplex PCR reads, TCRdb called clonotypes with MiXCR, one entry per CDR3 protein. This table holds about 640,000 distinct CDR3 sequences, about 20% found once. The CDR3 runs 14 residues. The germline CDR1 and CDR2 sequences are MDHEN and SYDVKM. V shed 4 bases and J 3 bases; nucleotides not matched to a gene: 6.

Sequencing input: blood. The sequence was obtained from a man in his thirties or forties with Graves' ophthalmopathy. The chain has TRBV28 and TRBJ2-7; 7 positions agree with TRBD1. The CDR3 spells CASSSRTGIYEQYS. The CDR3 nucleotides are TGTGCCAGCAGTTCGCGGACAGGCATCTACGAGCAGTACTCC.